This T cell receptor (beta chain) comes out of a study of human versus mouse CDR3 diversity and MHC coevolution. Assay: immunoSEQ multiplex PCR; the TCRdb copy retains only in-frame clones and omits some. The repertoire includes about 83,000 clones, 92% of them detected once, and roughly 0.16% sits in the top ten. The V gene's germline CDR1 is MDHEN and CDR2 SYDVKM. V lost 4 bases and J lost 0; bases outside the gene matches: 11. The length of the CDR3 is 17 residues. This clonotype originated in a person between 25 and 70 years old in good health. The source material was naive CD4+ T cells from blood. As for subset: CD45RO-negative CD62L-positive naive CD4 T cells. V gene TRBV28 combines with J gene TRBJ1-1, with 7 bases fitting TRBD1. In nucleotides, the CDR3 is TGTGCCAGCAGTTACTGGACAGGCGTCGGCATGAACACTGAAGCTTTCTTT. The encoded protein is CASSYWTGVGMNTEAFF.